This record looks at one TCR beta chain sequence and its context. Its antigen remains unidentified. This CDR3 is built from 16 residues. The germline CDR1 and CDR2 sequences are SGHAT and FQNNGV. V lost 1 base to trimming and J lost 3 bases, with 13 bases between them. This sample stems from a study of T cell repertoires in cytomegalovirus infection. Study as a whole: Public TCR beta signatures marked donors with CMV infection and the matching HLA.

Using its own MiXCR run on the reads, TCRdb lists one record per CDR3 protein. Among more than 650,000 distinct CDR3 sequences listed, roughly 36% were seen once. General observations from the study: Using cumulative public TCR beta family frequency, the authors identified those who carried CMV together with the relevant HLA.

This sequence originates from a human donor in good health (CMV status not recorded). Some clones in this sample may be carry-over from other donors' samples. Sequenced: PBMCs. The V gene is TRBV11-2, the J gene TRBJ2-4; D may be TRBD2 (5 bases). This CDR3 reads CASSLGVHGVKNIQYF. The CDR3 bases are TGTGCCAGCAGCTTAGGGGTCCACGGGGTCAAAAACATTCAGTACTTC.